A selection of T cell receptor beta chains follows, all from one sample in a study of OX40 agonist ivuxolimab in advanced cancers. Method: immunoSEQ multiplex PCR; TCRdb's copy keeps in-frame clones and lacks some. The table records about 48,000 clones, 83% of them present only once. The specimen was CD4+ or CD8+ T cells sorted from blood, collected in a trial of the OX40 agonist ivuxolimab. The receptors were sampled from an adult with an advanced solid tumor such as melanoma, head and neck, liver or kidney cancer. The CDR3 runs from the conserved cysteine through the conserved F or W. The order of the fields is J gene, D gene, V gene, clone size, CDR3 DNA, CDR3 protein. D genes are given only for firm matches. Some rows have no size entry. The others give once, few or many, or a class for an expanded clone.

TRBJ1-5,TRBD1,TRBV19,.,TGTGCCAGTAGTCCACAGGGACAGAATAGCAATCAGCCCCAGCATTTT,CASSPQGQNSNQPQHF
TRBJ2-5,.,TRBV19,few,TGTGCCAGTAGTATGAACCGGGAAGAGCCCCAGTACTTC,CASSMNREEPQYF
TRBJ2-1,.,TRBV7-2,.,TGTGCCAGCAGCTTAGCGGCCGCTAGTCATGAGCAGTTCTTC,CASSLAAASHEQFF
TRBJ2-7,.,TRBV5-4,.,TGTGCCAGCAGCTTAGACCGGGGGAGCTCCTACGAGCAGTACTTC,CASSLDRGSSYEQYF
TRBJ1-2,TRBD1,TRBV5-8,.,TGTGCCAGCAGCTCTCGGGACAGGGGAAGGTCTAACTATGGCTACACCTTC,CASSSRDRGRSNYGYTF
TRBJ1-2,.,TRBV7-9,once,TGTGCCAGCCACATGGGATGGGGAGGGACCCTCCCATACTATGGCTACACCTTC,CASHMGWGGTLPYYGYTF
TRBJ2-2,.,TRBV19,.,TGTGCCAGTAGTATCAGAACGAACACCGGGGAGCTGTTTTTT,CASSIRTNTGELFF
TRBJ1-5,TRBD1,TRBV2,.,TGTGCCAGCAGTGAACAGGGGGCTGGCAATCAGCCCCAGCATTTT,CASSEQGAGNQPQHF
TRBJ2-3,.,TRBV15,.,TGTGCCACCAGCAGTCTCACCGGGACTACAGATACGCAGTATTTT,CATSSLTGTTDTQYF
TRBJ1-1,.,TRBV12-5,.,TGTGCTAGTGGTTTAAGGCGGACAAACACTGAAGCTTTCTTT,CASGLRRTNTEAFF
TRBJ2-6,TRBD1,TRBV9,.,TGTGCCAGCAGCAGGGACAGGGCTGGGGCCAACGTCCTGACTTTC,CASSRDRAGANVLTF
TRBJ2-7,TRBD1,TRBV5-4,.,TGTGCCAGCAGCCCTCATACAGGGGTCAACGAGCAGTACTTC,CASSPHTGVNEQYF
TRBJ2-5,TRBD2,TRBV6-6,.,TGTGCCAGCAAGTCTAGCGGGGGGATCCAAGAGACCCAGTACTTC,CASKSSGGIQETQYF
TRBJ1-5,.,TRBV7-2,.,TGTGCCAGCAGCTTACGGGCCGGGGACGGCAATCAGCCCCAGCATTTT,CASSLRAGDGNQPQHF
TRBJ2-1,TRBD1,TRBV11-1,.,TGTGCCAGCAGCTCCCACCGGGACAGGGTCTACAATGAGCAGTTCTTC,CASSSHRDRVYNEQFF
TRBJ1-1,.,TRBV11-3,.,TGTGCCAGCAGCCCGGCGGTGACGGGGAACACTGAAGCTTTCTTT,CASSPAVTGNTEAFF